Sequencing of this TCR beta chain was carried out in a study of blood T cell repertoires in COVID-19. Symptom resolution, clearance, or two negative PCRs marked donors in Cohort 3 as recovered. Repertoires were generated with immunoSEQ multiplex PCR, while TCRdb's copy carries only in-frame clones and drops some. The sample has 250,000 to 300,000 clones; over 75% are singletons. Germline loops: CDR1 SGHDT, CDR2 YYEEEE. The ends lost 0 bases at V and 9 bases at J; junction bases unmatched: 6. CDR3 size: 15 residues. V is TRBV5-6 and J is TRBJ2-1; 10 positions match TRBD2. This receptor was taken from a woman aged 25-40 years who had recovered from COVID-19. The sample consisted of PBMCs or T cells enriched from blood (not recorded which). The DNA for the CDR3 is TGTGCCAGCAGCTTGGGGCTAGCGGGAGTTATTGAGCAGTTCTTC. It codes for CASSLGLAGVIEQFF.